Below, one T cell receptor (beta chain) is given with its context. A clone one base away is much larger, so this may be a read error. The data are from a study of blood T cells in healthy people across ages. Alongside a J-beta primer mix, a sample-barcoded 5' primer served in a second PCR lasting roughly 7 to 12 cycles. TCRdb fed the 5' RACE reads into MiXCR, producing one record per CDR3 protein. The data contain some 790,000 distinct CDR3 sequences, more than 25% of them singletons. The receptor's source is a woman older than 75 in good health. Sequenced material: blood.

The CDR3 spells CASSLLPGADPLNIRYF. The DNA for the CDR3 is TGTGCCAGCTCACTCCTTCCCGGGGCAGATCCTTTAAACATTCGGTACTTC. The chain combines TRBV18 with TRBJ2-4; either TRBD1 or TRBD2 may supply D (5 bases each). This CDR3 has 17 amino acids. CDR1 and CDR2 from the germline V gene are KGHSH and LQKENI.